The TCR beta chain described here comes from a study of T cell responses to AZD1222 COVID-19 vaccine. Broader study findings: Only after the peak T cell response were repertoires sampled. Clonal diversity may have been underestimated, and the donors were mostly white British, with more females than males. Spike-specific TCR breadth and depth grew following two AZD1222 doses.

Sequencing was performed with immunoSEQ multiplex PCR; in TCRdb, only in-frame clones are kept and a portion is missing. The table lists under 95,000 clones, around 88% of them singletons. On this clone itself: The antigen is not known.

The CDR3 runs to 11 residues. Germline V CDR1 and CDR2: MDHEN, SYDVKM. V was cut by 10 bases and J by 4 bases, with 11 bases left in between. The receptor comes from an adult who received the AZD1222 COVID-19 vaccine. The gene calls are TRBV28 and TRBJ2-7; unclear D gene. This material consisted of peripheral blood, taken 28 days after the second AZD1222 dose. The CDR3 DNA follows: TGTGCCACCGGTGTGGGATACGAGCAGTACTTC. This translates into CATGVGYEQYF.